This TCR beta chain was obtained from a study of siplizumab effects on memory and regulatory T cells. Study-level results: A major contribution to the alloresponse seemed to be made by naive T cells, which seemed more diverse than memory cells.

This clone was picked up one time. What it binds is not known. The protocol was immunoSEQ multiplex PCR, while the TCRdb copy is restricted to in-frame clones and leaves out a portion. The table includes 45,000 to 60,000 clones, roughly 87% detected once. The material sequenced was naive CD8+ T cells sorted from blood. The receptor's source is a human donor in good health.

CDR3 in DNA: TGTGCCAGCAGCTGGGGGAACGGGGAGCTGTTTTTT. It is translated as CASSWGNGELFF. The chain recombines TRBV7-6 with TRBJ2-2; D is possibly TRBD1 or TRBD2 (5 bases each). CDR3 length equals 12 residues. The germline gives CDR1 SGHVS, CDR2 FNYEAQ. Trimming left V 4 bases short and J 7 bases short, with 7 bases between.